This T cell receptor (beta chain) is drawn from a study of CD8 T cells in Susac syndrome. TCR beta sequencing was performed on blood CD8+ and CD4+ T cells. In contrast to the negatively isolated CD8+ and CD4+ T cells, TEMRA cells were FACS-enriched. Trimming took off 4 bases at V and 2 bases at J, with 17 bases between the two ends. The CDR3 spans 16 residues. CDR1 is MGHRA and CDR2 is YSYEKL in the germline V gene. The sample holds one count of this clonotype. Reverse transcription of roughly 0.5 to 1 ug RNA was carried out with random hexamers. The immunoSEQ assay covered 54 Vbeta and 13 Jbeta segments for CDR3. TCRdb itself ran the immunoSEQ multiplex PCR reads through MiXCR, one entry per CDR3 protein. The sample yields approximately 75,000 distinct CDR3 sequences, 85% to 95% seen once.

This chain uses TRBV4-1 with TRBJ2-5; D uncertain. Sample: CD8+ T cells from PBMCs. The receptor was isolated from a human donor in good health. The CDR3 loop is CASSPLGKNGQETQYF. CDR3 bases: TGCGCCAGCAGCCCCCTCGGAAAGAATGGACAAGAGACCCAGTACTTC.